This T cell receptor (beta chain) originates from a study of cytomegalovirus exposure and HLA in healthy donors. Across the study: Of all 380 or so donors who were genotyped, roughly 85% belonged to the Caucasian-associated ancestry cluster.

PCR amplification relied on 60 Vbeta primers (plus 13 Jbeta primers). The table came from immunoSEQ multiplex PCR; TCRdb's copy has only in-frame clones and leaves some out. The table shows roughly 290,000 clones, with about four fifths occurring only once. CDR3 length: 12 residues. In germline, CDR1 is SGHTA, CDR2 FQGNSA. V was clipped by 4 bases and J by 6 bases, with 10 bases between them. This clonotype was obtained from a girl aged 2-10 years in good health and CMV-seronegative. The V gene is TRBV7-2, the J gene TRBJ2-7; D possibly corresponds to TRBD2 (6 bases). Sequencing was carried out using PBMCs. CDR3 protein: CASSSRGAEQYF. For the CDR3, the DNA is TGTGCCAGCAGCTCGCGCGGGGCCGAGCAGTACTTC.